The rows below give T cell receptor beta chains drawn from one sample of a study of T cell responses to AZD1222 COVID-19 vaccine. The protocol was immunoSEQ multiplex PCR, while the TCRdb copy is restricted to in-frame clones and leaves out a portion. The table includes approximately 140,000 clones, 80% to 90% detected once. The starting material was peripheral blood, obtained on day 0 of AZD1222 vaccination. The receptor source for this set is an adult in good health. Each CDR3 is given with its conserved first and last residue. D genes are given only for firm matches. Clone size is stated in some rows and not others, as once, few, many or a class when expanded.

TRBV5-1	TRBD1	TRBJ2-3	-	CASSLGQGIDTQYF	TGCGCCAGCAGCTTGGGACAGGGGATAGATACGCAGTATTTT
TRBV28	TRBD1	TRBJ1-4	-	CASSLWGTGHEKLFF	TGTGCCAGCAGTTTATGGGGGACAGGGCATGAAAAACTGTTTTTT
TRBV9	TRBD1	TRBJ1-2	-	CASSATTGSSNYGYTF	TGTGCCAGCAGCGCGACGACAGGGTCCTCTAACTATGGCTACACCTTC
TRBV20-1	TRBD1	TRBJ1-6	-	CSASRTGLNSPLHF	TGCAGTGCTAGTCGGACAGGGCTGAATTCACCCCTCCACTTT
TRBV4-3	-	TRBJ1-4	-	CASSPAPRSYEKLFF	TGCGCCAGCAGCCCTGCCCCAAGGTCCTACGAAAAACTGTTTTTT
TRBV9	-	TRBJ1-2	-	CASSVGTNSNYGYTF	TGTGCCAGCAGCGTCGGGACGAACTCTAACTATGGCTACACCTTC
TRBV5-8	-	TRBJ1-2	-	CASSLASGFDYGYTF	TGTGCCAGCAGCTTGGCCTCAGGGTTTGACTATGGCTACACCTTC
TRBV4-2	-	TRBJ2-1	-	CASSQRDYNEQFF	TGTGCCAGCAGCCAGAGGGACTACAATGAGCAGTTCTTC
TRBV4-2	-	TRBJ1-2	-	CASSQDPAGLYGYTF	TGTGCCAGCAGCCAAGATCCGGCAGGCCTCTATGGCTACACCTTC
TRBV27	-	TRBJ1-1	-	CASRSFTEAFF	TGTGCCAGCAGGTCCTTTACTGAAGCTTTCTTT
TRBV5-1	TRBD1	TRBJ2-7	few	CASTSTGEDEQYF	TGCGCCAGTACGTCGACAGGGGAAGACGAGCAGTACTTC
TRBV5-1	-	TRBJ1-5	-	CASSFTGSGQPQHF	TGCGCCAGCAGCTTTACAGGATCGGGTCAGCCCCAGCATTTT
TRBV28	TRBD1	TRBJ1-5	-	CASLRQGDQPQHF	TGTGCCAGCCTCCGACAGGGCGATCAGCCCCAGCATTTT
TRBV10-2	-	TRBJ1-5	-	CASRLGTAGSPQHF	TGCGCCAGCAGGCTCGGGACCGCGGGATCGCCCCAGCATTTT
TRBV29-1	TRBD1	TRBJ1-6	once	CSVLDRVGSPLHF	TGCAGCGTTCTGGACAGGGTGGGTTCACCCCTCCACTTT
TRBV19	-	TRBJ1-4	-	CASSIKTVTGIGTNEKLFF	TGTGCCAGTAGTATCAAGACCGTCACAGGGATAGGTACTAATGAAAAACTGTTTTTT
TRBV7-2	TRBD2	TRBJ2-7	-	CASSFGLASSYEQYF	TGTGCCAGCAGCTTCGGACTAGCGAGCTCCTACGAGCAGTACTTC
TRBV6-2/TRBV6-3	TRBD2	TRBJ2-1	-	CASSYLTLAGGSYNEQFF	TGTGCCAGCAGTTACCTAACCCTAGCGGGAGGATCCTACAATGAGCAGTTCTTC
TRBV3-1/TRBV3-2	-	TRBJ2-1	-	CASSQDLGRVYNEQFF	TGTGCCAGCAGCCAAGATTTGGGGCGGGTATACAATGAGCAGTTCTTC
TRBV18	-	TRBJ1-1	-	CASSPQGLVRAFF	TGTGCCAGCTCACCACAGGGTCTTGTGCGAGCTTTCTTT
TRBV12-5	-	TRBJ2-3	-	CASGLGLGRVSTDTQYF	TGTGCTAGTGGTCTCGGCCTGGGGCGGGTGAGCACAGATACGCAGTATTTT
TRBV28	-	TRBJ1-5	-	CASSLGGDSNQPQHF	TGTGCCAGCAGTTTAGGGGGGGATAGCAATCAGCCCCAGCATTTT
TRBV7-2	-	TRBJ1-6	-	CASSLGRGPPLHF	TGTGCCAGCAGCTTAGGGCGGGGGCCGCCCCTCCACTTT
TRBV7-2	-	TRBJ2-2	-	CASSSGARVELFF	TGTGCCAGCAGCTCGGGGGCCCGAGTGGAGCTGTTTTTT
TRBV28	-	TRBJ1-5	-	CASSPRVLKFGRGNQPQHF	TGTGCCAGCAGTCCCCGAGTCCTCAAGTTTGGCAGGGGCAATCAGCCCCAGCATTTT
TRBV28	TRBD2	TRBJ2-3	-	CASSPTSGALHHTQYF	TGTGCCAGCAGCCCCACTAGCGGGGCCCTCCATCATACGCAGTATTTT
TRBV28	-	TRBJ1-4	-	CASSADREKLFF	TGTGCCAGCAGTGCTGACAGGGAAAAACTGTTTTTT
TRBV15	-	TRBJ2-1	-	CATSIGETSYNEQFF	TGTGCCACCAGCATTGGGGAGACCTCCTACAATGAGCAGTTCTTC
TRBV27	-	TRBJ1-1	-	CASSLYGDVNTEAFF	TGTGCCAGCAGTTTATACGGGGACGTGAACACTGAAGCTTTCTTT
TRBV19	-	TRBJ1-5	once	CASSITGLTSRGQPQHF	TGTGCCAGTAGTATAACAGGGTTGACCTCCAGAGGTCAGCCCCAGCATTTT
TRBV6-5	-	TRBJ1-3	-	CASSYMGGNTIYF	TGTGCCAGCAGTTACATGGGTGGAAACACCATATATTTT
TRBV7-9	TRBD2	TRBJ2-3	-	CASSLDVGSGSRTDTQYF	TGTGCCAGCAGCTTAGATGTCGGTAGCGGGAGCAGAACAGATACGCAGTATTTT
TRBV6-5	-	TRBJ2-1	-	CASNWRLAYNEQFF	TGTGCCAGCAACTGGAGACTGGCTTACAATGAGCAGTTCTTC
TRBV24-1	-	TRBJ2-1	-	CATSDADPNSIHEQFF	TGTGCCACCAGTGATGCGGACCCTAACTCGATCCATGAGCAGTTCTTC
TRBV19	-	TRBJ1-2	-	CASSIYTNYGYTF	TGTGCCAGTAGTATATACACTAACTATGGCTACACCTTC
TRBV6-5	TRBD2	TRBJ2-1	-	CASKAREGLNEQFF	TGTGCCAGCAAGGCGCGGGAGGGCCTCAATGAGCAGTTCTTC
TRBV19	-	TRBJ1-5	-	CASSIPKAGADQPQHF	TGTGCCAGTAGTATACCTAAAGCGGGTGCGGATCAGCCCCAGCATTTT
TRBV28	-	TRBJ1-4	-	CASSSALNEKLFF	TGTGCCAGCAGTTCGGCCCTGAATGAAAAACTGTTTTTT
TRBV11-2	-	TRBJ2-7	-	CASSLGDFHYEQYF	TGTGCCAGCAGCTTGGGGGACTTTCACTACGAGCAGTATTTC
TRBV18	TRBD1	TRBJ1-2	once	CASSLGTGENGYTF	TGTGCCAGCTCACTTGGGACAGGGGAGAATGGCTACACCTTC
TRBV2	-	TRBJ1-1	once	CASIKNTEAFF	TGTGCCAGCATCAAGAACACTGAAGCTTTCTTT
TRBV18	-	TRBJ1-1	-	CASSPSRGFDTEAFF	TGTGCCAGCTCACCGTCCCGAGGGTTCGACACTGAAGCTTTCTTT
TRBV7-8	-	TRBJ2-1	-	CASSLDGPYNEQFF	TGTGCCAGCAGCTTGGACGGGCCTTACAATGAGCAGTTCTTC
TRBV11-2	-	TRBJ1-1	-	CASSLSVRTNTEAFF	TGTGCCAGCAGCTTAAGCGTGAGGACGAACACTGAAGCTTTCTTT